This T cell receptor beta chain was retrieved from a study of T cell responses to AZD1222 COVID-19 vaccine. Study-level findings and limits: Clonal diversity may have been underestimated in mostly white British donors. Spike-specific TCR repertoires showed rising breadth and depth after two AZD1222 doses. Baseline serostatus was positive in only six AZD1222 recipients.

The method was immunoSEQ multiplex PCR; TCRdb's version includes in-frame clones alone and lacks a portion of them. The sample contains around 130,000 clones, roughly 86% of which appear only once. Of note for this clone: Its cognate antigen is unknown.

The CDR3 contains 14 residues. Trimming removed 3 bases from V and 10 bases from J; junction bases left unmatched: 12. The germline V gene encodes CDR1 SGHKS and CDR2 YYEKEE (reference sequence). The receptor was derived from an adult who received the AZD1222 COVID-19 vaccine. Sequenced material: peripheral blood, taken 28 days after the second AZD1222 dose. The chain recombines TRBV5-5 with TRBJ1-1; 7 positions agree with TRBD1. CDR3 region: CASSYTGDSSRAFF. The CDR3 DNA reads as TGTGCCAGCAGCTACACCGGGGACAGCAGTCGAGCTTTCTTT.